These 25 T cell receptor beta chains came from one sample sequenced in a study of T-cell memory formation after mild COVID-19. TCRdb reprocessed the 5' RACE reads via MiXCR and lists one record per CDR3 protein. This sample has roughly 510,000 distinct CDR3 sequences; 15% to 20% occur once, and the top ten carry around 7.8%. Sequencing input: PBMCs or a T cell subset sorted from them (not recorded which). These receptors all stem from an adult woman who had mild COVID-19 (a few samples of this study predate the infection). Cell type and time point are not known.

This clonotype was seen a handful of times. DNA for the CDR3: TGTGCCAGCAGTTTTCCGGGGGCCCTGAGCAATGAGCAGTTCTTC. This codes for CASSFPGALSNEQFF. The gene calls are TRBV12-3 or TRBV12-4 and TRBJ2-1, with D possibly being TRBD1 or TRBD2 (6 bases each). This CDR3 is built from 15 residues. The V gene lost 3 bases and the J gene lost 6 bases, with 15 bases spanning the gap.

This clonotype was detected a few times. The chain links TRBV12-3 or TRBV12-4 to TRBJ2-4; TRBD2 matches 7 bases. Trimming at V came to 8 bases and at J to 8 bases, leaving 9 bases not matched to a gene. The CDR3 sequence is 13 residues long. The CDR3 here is CASSLRGVHIQYF. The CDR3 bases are TGTGCCAGCTCCCTCCGGGGGGTACACATTCAGTACTTC.

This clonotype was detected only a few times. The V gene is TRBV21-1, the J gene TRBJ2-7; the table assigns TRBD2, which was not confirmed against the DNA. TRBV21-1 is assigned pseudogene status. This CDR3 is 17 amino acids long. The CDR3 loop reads CASRTVMLAGGPYEQYF. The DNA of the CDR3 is TGTGCCAGCAGGACAGTGATGCTAGCGGGAGGGCCCTACGAGCAGTACTTC.

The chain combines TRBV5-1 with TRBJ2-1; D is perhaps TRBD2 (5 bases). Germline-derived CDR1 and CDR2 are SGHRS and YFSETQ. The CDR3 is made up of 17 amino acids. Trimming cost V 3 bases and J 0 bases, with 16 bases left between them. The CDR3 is CASSYIGILSSYNEQFF. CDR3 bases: TGCGCCAGCAGCTATATCGGGATCCTAAGCTCCTACAATGAGCAGTTCTTC.

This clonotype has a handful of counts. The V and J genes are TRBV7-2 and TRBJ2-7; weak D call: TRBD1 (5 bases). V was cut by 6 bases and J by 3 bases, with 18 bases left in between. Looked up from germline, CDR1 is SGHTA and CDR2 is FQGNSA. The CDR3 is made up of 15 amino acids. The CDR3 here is CASRRGQEYYYEQYF. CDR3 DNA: TGTGCCAGCAGACGCGGACAAGAGTATTACTACGAGCAGTACTTC.

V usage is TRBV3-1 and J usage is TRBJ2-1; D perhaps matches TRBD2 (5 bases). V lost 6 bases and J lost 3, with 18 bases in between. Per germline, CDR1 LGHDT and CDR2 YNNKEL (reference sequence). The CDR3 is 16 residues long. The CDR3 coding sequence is TGTGCCAGCAGTCCTCTAGCATTGAGCAACTACAATGAGCAGTTCTTC. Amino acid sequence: CASSPLALSNYNEQFF.

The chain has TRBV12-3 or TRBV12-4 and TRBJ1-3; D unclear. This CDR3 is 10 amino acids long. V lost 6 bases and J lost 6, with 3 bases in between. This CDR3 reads CASRINTIYF. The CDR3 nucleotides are TGTGCCAGCAGGATAAACACCATATATTTT.

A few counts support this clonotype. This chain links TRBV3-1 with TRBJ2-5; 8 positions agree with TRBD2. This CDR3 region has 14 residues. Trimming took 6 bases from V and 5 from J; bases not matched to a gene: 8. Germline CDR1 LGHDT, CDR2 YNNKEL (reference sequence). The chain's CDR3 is CASRRSGAGETQYF. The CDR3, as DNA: TGTGCCAGCAGACGTAGCGGGGCGGGGGAGACCCAGTACTTC.

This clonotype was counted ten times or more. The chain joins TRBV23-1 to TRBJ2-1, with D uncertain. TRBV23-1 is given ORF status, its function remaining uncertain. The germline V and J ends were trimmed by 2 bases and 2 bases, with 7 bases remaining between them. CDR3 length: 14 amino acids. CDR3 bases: TGCGCCAGCAGTCAAGGGCAGGCCTACAATGAGCAGTTCTTC. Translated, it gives CASSQGQAYNEQFF.

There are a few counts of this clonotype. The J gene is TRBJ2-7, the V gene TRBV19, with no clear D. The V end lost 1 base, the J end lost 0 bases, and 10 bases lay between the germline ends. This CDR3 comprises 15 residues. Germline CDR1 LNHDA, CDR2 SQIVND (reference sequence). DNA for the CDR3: TGTGCCAGTAGTATAGTCGGCGGTCCCTCCTACGAGCAGTACTTC. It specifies CASSIVGGPSYEQYF. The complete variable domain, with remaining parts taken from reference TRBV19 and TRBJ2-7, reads DGGITQSPKYLFRKEGQNVTLSCEQNLNHDAMYWYRQDPGQGLRLIYYSQIVNDFQKGDIAEGYSVSREKKESFPLTVTSAQKNPTAFYLCASSIVGGPSYEQYFGPGTRLTVT.

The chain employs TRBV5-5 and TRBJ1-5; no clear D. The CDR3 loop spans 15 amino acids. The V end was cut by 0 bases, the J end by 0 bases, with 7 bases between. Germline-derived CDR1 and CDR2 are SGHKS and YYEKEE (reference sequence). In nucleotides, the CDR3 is TGTGCCAGCAGCTTGGGGGAACATAGCAATCAGCCCCAGCATTTT. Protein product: CASSLGEHSNQPQHF.

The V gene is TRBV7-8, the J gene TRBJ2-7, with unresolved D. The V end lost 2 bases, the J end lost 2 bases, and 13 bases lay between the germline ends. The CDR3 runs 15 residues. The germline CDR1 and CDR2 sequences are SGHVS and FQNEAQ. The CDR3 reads CASSLIDTPTYEQYF. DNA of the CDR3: TGTGCCAGCAGCTTAATCGACACCCCGACCTACGAGCAGTACTTC.

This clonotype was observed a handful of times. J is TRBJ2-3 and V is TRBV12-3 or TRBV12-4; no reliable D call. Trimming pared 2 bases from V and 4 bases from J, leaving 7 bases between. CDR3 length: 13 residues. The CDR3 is CASSLSRSDTQYF. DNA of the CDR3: TGTGCCAGCAGTTTATCTAGGTCAGATACGCAGTATTTT.

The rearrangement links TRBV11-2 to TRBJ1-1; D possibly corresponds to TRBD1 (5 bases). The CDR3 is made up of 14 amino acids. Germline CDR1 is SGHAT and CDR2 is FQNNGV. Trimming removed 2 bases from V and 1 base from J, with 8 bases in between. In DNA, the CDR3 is TGTGCCAGCAGCTTATTCGGGGCGAACACTGAAGCTTTCTTT. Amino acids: CASSLFGANTEAFF.

The CDR3 coding sequence is TGTGCCAGCAAGAGAGCGGGAGGGTTAGATACGCAGTATTTT. Translation gives CASKRAGGLDTQYF. V usage is TRBV6-2 or TRBV6-3 and J usage is TRBJ2-3, with TRBD2 matching 10 bases. V gave up 7 bases and J gave up 5 bases; unmatched junction bases: 6. Germline CDR1 reads MNHEY; CDR2 reads SVGEGT. The CDR3 loop spans 14 amino acids.

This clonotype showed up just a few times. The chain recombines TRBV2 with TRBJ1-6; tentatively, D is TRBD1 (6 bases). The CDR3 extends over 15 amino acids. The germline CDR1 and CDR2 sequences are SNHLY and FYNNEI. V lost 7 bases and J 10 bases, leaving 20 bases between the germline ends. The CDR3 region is CASTESEGVGSPLHF. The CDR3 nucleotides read TGTGCCAGCACCGAATCTGAGGGGGTTGGATCACCCCTCCACTTT.

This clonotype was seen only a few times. Here the CDR3 DNA reads TGTGCCAGCAGCTCGGGGAGGGGGCCCAAGGAGGAGCAGTACTTC. It codes for CASSSGRGPKEEQYF. V gene TRBV7-8 combines with J gene TRBJ2-7; D tentatively fits TRBD1 or TRBD2 (7 bases each). The CDR3 length is 15 residues. V lost 4 bases to trimming and J lost 7 bases, with 20 bases between them. Germline loops: CDR1 SGHVS, CDR2 FQNEAQ.

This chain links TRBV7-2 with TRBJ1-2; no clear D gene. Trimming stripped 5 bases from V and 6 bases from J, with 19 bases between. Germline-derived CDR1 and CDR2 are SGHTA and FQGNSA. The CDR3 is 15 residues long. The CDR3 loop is CASSPTTLRHHGYTF. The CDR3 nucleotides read TGTGCCAGCAGCCCAACGACCCTCAGGCACCATGGCTACACCTTC.

The CDR3 here is CASSSALGNTEAFF. Here the CDR3 DNA reads TGCGCCAGCAGCTCCGCCCTTGGGAACACTGAAGCTTTCTTT. The chain is built from TRBV5-1 and TRBJ1-1; no definite D call. The CDR3 sequence is 14 residues long. Germline CDR1 is SGHRS and CDR2 is YFSETQ. Trimming took off 3 bases at V and 1 base at J, with 10 bases between the two ends.

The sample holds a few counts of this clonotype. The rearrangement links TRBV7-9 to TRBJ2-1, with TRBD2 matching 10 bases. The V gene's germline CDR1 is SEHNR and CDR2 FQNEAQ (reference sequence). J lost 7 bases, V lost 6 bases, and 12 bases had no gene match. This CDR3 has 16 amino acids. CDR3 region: CASRSASGRAPNEQFF. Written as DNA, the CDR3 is TGTGCCAGCAGATCAGCGAGCGGGAGGGCACCTAATGAGCAGTTCTTC.

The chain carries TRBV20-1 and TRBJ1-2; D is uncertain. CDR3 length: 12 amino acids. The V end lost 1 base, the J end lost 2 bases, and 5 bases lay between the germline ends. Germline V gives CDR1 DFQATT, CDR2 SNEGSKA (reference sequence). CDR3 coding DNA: TGCAGTGCTAGAGCCCACAACTATGGCTACACCTTC. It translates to CSARAHNYGYTF.

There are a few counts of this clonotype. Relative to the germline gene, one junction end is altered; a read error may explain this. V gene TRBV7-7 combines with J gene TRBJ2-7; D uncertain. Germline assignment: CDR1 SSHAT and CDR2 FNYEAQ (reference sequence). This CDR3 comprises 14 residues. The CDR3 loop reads CASSPPLGGYEQYF. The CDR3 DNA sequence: TGTGCTAGCAGCCCCCCCCTAGGTGGCTACGAGCAGTACTTC.

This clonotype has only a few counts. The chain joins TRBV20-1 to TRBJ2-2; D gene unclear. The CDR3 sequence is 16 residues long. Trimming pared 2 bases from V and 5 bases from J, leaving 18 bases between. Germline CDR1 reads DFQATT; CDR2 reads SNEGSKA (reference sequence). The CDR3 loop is CSARNTASHGTGELFF. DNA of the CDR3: TGCAGTGCTAGAAACACAGCGTCCCACGGGACCGGGGAGCTGTTTTTT.

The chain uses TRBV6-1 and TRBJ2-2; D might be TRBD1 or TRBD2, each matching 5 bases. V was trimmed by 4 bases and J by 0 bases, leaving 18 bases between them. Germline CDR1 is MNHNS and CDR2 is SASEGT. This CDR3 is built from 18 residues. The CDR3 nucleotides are TGTGCCAGCAGTGGAGCCCTCGGGACGGCCGCGAACACCGGGGAGCTGTTTTTT. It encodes CASSGALGTAANTGELFF.

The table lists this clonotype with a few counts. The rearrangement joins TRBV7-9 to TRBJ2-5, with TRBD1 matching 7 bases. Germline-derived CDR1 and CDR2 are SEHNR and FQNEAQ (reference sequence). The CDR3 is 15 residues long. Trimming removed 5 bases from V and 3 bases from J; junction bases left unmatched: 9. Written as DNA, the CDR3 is TGTGCCAGCAGCACGCCCGGGACAGCGGAAGAGACCCAGTACTTC. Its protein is CASSTPGTAEETQYF.